Below are 32 T cell receptor beta chains sequenced from a single sample in a study of cytomegalovirus exposure and HLA in healthy donors. Primers for the PCR totalled 60 Vbeta and 13 Jbeta. Here immunoSEQ multiplex PCR was the method, and the copy in TCRdb shows in-frame clones only, minus some. The table has around 140,000 clones, approximately 88% seen once; the top ten hold 0.4% to 0.55%. Material: PBMCs. The receptors derive from a woman aged 40 to 50 in good health and CMV-seronegative.

This clone has only one observation. Written as DNA, the CDR3 is TGTGCCAGCAGCGCGGAACGGTACCGGGGGTCTAACTATGGCTACACCTTC. This translates into CASSAERYRGSNYGYTF. V is TRBV9 and J is TRBJ1-2; possibly TRBD1 for D (5 bases). There are 17 residues in the CDR3. Germline V gene lookup returns CDR1 SGDLS and CDR2 YYNGEE. Trimming left V 3 bases short and J 0 bases short, with 18 bases between.

The J gene is TRBJ1-1, the V gene TRBV6-6; no clear D gene. Germline lookup yields CDR1 MNHNY and CDR2 SVGAGI (reference sequence). The CDR3 length is 13 residues. Trimming took 0 bases from V and 5 from J, leaving 7 bases between them. In DNA form, the CDR3 reads TGTGCCAGCAGTTACTCGAGGAGTACTGAAGCTTTCTTT. Its protein product is CASSYSRSTEAFF.

The V gene is TRBV10-3, the J gene TRBJ2-1; 7 bases align to TRBD2. The CDR3 sequence is 14 residues long. Germline V CDR1 and CDR2: ENHRY, SYGVKD. Trimming cost V 4 bases and J 7 bases; bases outside gene matches: 7. Written as DNA, the CDR3 is TGTGCCATCAGTGGCATGGCGGGAGAGAATGAGCAGTTCTTC. As protein: CAISGMAGENEQFF.

The chain recombines TRBV27 with TRBJ2-1; D is perhaps TRBD1 (6 bases). CDR3 length: 13 residues. V was pared by 1 base and J by 9 bases, with 10 bases between. Germline V gene lookup returns CDR1 MNHEY and CDR2 SMNVEV (reference sequence). The DNA of the CDR3 is TGTGCCAGCAGTTTATACAGGGACGGTGAGCAGTTCTTC. This encodes CASSLYRDGEQFF.

The chain carries TRBV7-6 and TRBJ2-3, with 13 positions matching TRBD2. This CDR3 region has 16 residues. Germline V gene data show CDR1 as SGHVS and CDR2 as FNYEAQ. Unmatched junction bases numbered 5, after V lost 6 bases and J lost 2 bases. In nucleotides, the CDR3 is TGTGCCAGCAGAGCCGGGACTAGCGGGAACACAGATACGCAGTATTTT. Encoded protein: CASRAGTSGNTDTQYF. Full variable domain (remainder filled in from reference TRBV7-6 and TRBJ2-3): GAGVSQSPRYKVTKRGQDVALRCDPISGHVSLYWYRQALGQGPEFLTYFNYEAQQDKSGLPNDRFSAERPEGSISTLTIQRTEQRDSAMYRCASRAGTSGNTDTQYFGPGTRLTVL.

This sequence joins TRBV6-6 and TRBJ1-3; 9 bases are shared with TRBD1. Per germline, CDR1 MNHNY and CDR2 SVGAGI (reference sequence). The V and J ends lost 10 bases and 0 bases, in that order; junction bases with no gene match: 10. The CDR3 sequence is 16 residues long. Here the CDR3 DNA reads TGTGCCACGGGACAGGGACGACGTTACTCTGGAAACACCATATATTTT. The encoded protein is CATGQGRRYSGNTIYF.

This clone was detected once. CDR3 protein: CASSLRAPGEQYF. DNA for the CDR3: TGTGCCAGCAGTTTAAGGGCGCCGGGGGAGCAGTACTTC. The rearrangement links TRBV28 to TRBJ2-7; the D gene is possibly TRBD2 (5 bases). V was pared by 2 bases and J by 7 bases, with 12 bases between. The CDR3 loop spans 13 amino acids. In germline, CDR1 is MDHEN, CDR2 SYDVKM.

As for this clone: Other nucleotide sequences in the sample specify the same CDR3. V is TRBV5-1 and J is TRBJ1-2; D unresolved. Germline CDR1 and CDR2: SGHRS and YFSETQ. CDR3 size: 15 residues. Trimming removed 0 bases at V and 2 bases at J, with 11 bases between. The CDR3 sequence is CASSLGTGGNYGYTF. The CDR3 DNA follows: TGCGCCAGCAGCTTGGGTACGGGAGGAAACTATGGCTACACCTTC.

This clone was detected a few times. The V gene is TRBV5-4, the J gene TRBJ1-5, with D hard to call. The germline V and J ends were trimmed by 0 bases and 6 bases, with 4 bases remaining between them. The CDR3 is made up of 12 amino acids. Germline V gives CDR1 SGHNT, CDR2 YYREEE (reference sequence). CDR3 bases: TGTGCCAGCAGCTTGGACGGTCAGCCCCAGCATTTT. Its translation is CASSLDGQPQHF.

The chain links TRBV6-1 to TRBJ1-2, with D maybe TRBD1 (6 bases). This CDR3 is 13 amino acids long. V was trimmed by 0 bases and J by 8 bases, leaving 10 bases between them. Germline V lookup: CDR1 MNHNS, CDR2 SASEGT. The CDR3 protein is CASSEARGTGYTF. The CDR3 nucleotides are TGTGCCAGCAGTGAAGCGAGGGGGACGGGCTACACCTTC.

This rearrangement joins TRBV6-1 to TRBJ2-1; 7 bases fit TRBD2. After removal of 3 bases from V and 1 base from J, the junction contained 3 bases not matched to a gene. There are 15 residues in the CDR3. Germline V gene lookup returns CDR1 MNHNS and CDR2 SASEGT. Written as DNA, the CDR3 is TGTGCCAGCAGTGAGCGGACTAGATCCTACAATGAGCAGTTCTTC. It encodes CASSERTRSYNEQFF.

This sequence joins TRBV5-1 and TRBJ2-7; 9 bases agree with TRBD2. This CDR3 comprises 16 residues. The V segment lost 4 bases and the J segment 7 bases; nucleotides outside the gene matches: 15. Germline CDR1 SGHRS, CDR2 YFSETQ. CDR3 loop: CASSERPASGAGEQYF. The CDR3 DNA reads as TGCGCCAGCAGCGAAAGGCCGGCTAGCGGGGCGGGGGAGCAGTACTTC.

This chain uses TRBV5-6 with TRBJ1-2, with D tentatively TRBD1 (5 bases). Germline V gives CDR1 SGHDT, CDR2 YYEEEE. The CDR3 sequence is 13 residues long. V lost 5 bases, J lost 4 bases, and 12 bases lay in between. Written as DNA, the CDR3 is TGTGCCAGCAGTACCCAAGGGGCCTATGGCTACACCTTC. Protein sequence: CASSTQGAYGYTF.

The chain couples TRBV29-1 to TRBJ2-5; 10 bases fit TRBD1. The trim removed 7 bases at V and 5 bases at J, leaving 4 bases unmatched. This CDR3 spans 12 amino acids. The germline CDR1 and CDR2 sequences are SQVTM and ANQGSEA. CDR3 coding DNA: TGCAGCGGGACAGGGGGGTACGAGACCCAGTACTTC. This gives the protein CSGTGGYETQYF.

The chain couples TRBV7-8 to TRBJ2-4, with 7 bases identical to TRBD1. Germline loops: CDR1 SGHVS, CDR2 FQNEAQ. The CDR3 runs 16 residues. J lost 1 base, V lost 3 bases, and 6 bases had no gene match. In DNA, the CDR3 is TGTGCCAGCAGCTTCCAGGGGGTTGGGGCCAAAAACATTCAGTACTTC. Amino acids: CASSFQGVGAKNIQYF.

The chain has TRBV29-1 and TRBJ2-5, with 10 bases matching TRBD1. The better agreement between TRBJ2-7 and the DNA end casts doubt on the J call. The germline V gene has CDR1 SQVTM and CDR2 ANQGSEA. The CDR3 is 13 residues long. The CDR3 bases are TGCAGCGTTGATCGGACAGGGGGAGACGAGCAGTACTTC. It encodes CSVDRTGGDEQYF.

V usage is TRBV5-6 and J usage is TRBJ2-5; D may be TRBD1 (5 bases). Per germline, CDR1 SGHDT and CDR2 YYEEEE. The CDR3 is made up of 16 amino acids. The V end lost 1 base, the J end lost 10 bases, and 23 bases lay between the germline ends. The CDR3 region is CASSLYLRTTEWSQYF. Here the CDR3 DNA reads TGTGCCAGCAGCTTGTATCTCAGGACAACCGAATGGAGCCAGTACTTC.

The chain recombines TRBV27 with TRBJ2-1, with a tentative D call TRBD1 (5 bases). Germline V gene sequence: CDR1 MNHEY, CDR2 SMNVEV (reference sequence). Trimming took off 0 bases at V and 6 bases at J, with 24 bases between the two ends. The CDR3 extends over 19 amino acids. This chain's CDR3 is CASSLSYRSPLHRSNEQFF. CDR3 DNA sequence: TGTGCCAGCAGTTTATCATATCGCTCCCCTCTACACAGGTCCAATGAGCAGTTCTTC.

The genes are TRBV10-1 and TRBJ2-7, with TRBD2 matching 7 bases. V was pared by 7 bases and J by 2 bases, with 8 bases of the junction left unmatched. Germline CDR1 reads WNHNN; CDR2 reads SYGVQD (reference sequence). The CDR3 is made up of 14 amino acids. CDR3 nucleotide sequence: TGCGCCAGCACCCCTCTCCGGGAGGCCTACGAGCAGTACTTC. Residues: CASTPLREAYEQYF.

This sequence joins TRBV28 and TRBJ1-1; TRBD1 aligns across 9 bases. Germline V CDR1 and CDR2: MDHEN, SYDVKM. The V and J ends lost 5 bases and 7 bases, in that order; junction bases with no gene match: 11. The CDR3 totals 15 residues. The CDR3 reads CASSKPGQGIDEAFF. CDR3 bases: TGTGCCAGCAGTAAGCCGGGACAGGGAATCGATGAAGCTTTCTTT.

V gene TRBV9 combines with J gene TRBJ1-2; 12 bases match TRBD1. The junction had 6 bases not matched to a gene; V was cut back by 4 bases and J by 8 bases. The CDR3 is made up of 14 amino acids. Germline values: CDR1 SGDLS, CDR2 YYNGEE. CDR3 sequence: CASSTLGTGGGYTF. The CDR3 region has the DNA TGTGCCAGCAGCACTCTGGGGACAGGGGGCGGCTACACCTTC.

This chain links TRBV6-1 with TRBJ2-7; TRBD1 agrees at 7 bases. Per the germline V gene, CDR1 is MNHNS and CDR2 is SASEGT. The CDR3 is 13 residues long. J lost 1 base, V lost 6 bases, and 3 bases had no gene match. The CDR3 here is CASSKTGSYEQYF. DNA of the CDR3: TGTGCCAGCAGCAAGACAGGGTCCTACGAGCAGTACTTC.

CDR3 loop: CASSLALRGSETGELFF. The CDR3 nucleotides are TGTGCCAGCAGCTTAGCCCTTCGAGGATCCGAGACCGGGGAGCTGTTTTTT. The chain couples TRBV7-9 to TRBJ2-2; D unresolved. V was clipped by 0 bases and J by 5 bases, with 16 bases between them. Germline loops: CDR1 SEHNR, CDR2 FQNEAQ (reference sequence). There are 17 residues in the CDR3.

The chain joins TRBV10-1 to TRBJ1-1; no definite D call. Looked up from germline, CDR1 is WNHNN and CDR2 is SYGVQD (reference sequence). The CDR3 is 10 residues long. V shed 11 bases and J shed 10 bases, with 14 bases lying between them. The CDR3 is CASLEASAFF. The CDR3 bases are TGCGCCTCCCTGGAGGCTTCAGCTTTCTTT.

The CDR3 DNA follows: TGTGCCAGCAGCGTAATCGACGCTAGAGACACTGAAGCTTTCTTT. This codes for CASSVIDARDTEAFF. The chain employs TRBV5-6 and TRBJ1-1; D is unresolved. Germline V gene data show CDR1 as SGHDT and CDR2 as YYEEEE. This CDR3 contains 15 residues. V was clipped by 4 bases and J by 3 bases, with 16 bases between them.

The chain carries TRBV11-3 and TRBJ1-1; D is perhaps TRBD1 (6 bases). The germline V and J ends were trimmed by 3 bases and 9 bases, with 14 bases remaining between them. The CDR3 length is 13 residues. In germline, CDR1 is SGHNT, CDR2 YENEEA. CDR3 protein: CASSLASTGKAFF. The CDR3 bases are TGTGCCAGCAGCTTGGCATCCACAGGGAAAGCTTTCTTT.

V and J are TRBV10-3 and TRBJ2-7; possible D gene TRBD2, 6 bases. V lost 6 bases to trimming and J lost 2 bases, with 14 bases between them. Germline CDR1 and CDR2: ENHRY and SYGVKD. The CDR3 length is 14 residues. The CDR3 loop is CAIRGGRDAYEQYF. The CDR3 DNA reads as TGTGCCATCAGGGGGGGTCGGGACGCCTACGAGCAGTACTTC.

CDR3 bases: TGTGCCAGCAGTTTAGGGGCGCCGGCTGAGCAGTACTTC. As protein: CASSLGAPAEQYF. The rearrangement links TRBV28 to TRBJ2-7; D possibly corresponds to TRBD1 (5 bases). The V gene's germline CDR1 is MDHEN and CDR2 SYDVKM. The CDR3 totals 13 residues. The ends were cut back, 2 bases at V and 7 bases at J, with 12 bases in the middle.

The rearrangement links TRBV7-6 to TRBJ2-2; the D is unclear. Trimming cost V 4 bases and J 5 bases, with 14 bases left between them. Per germline, CDR1 SGHVS and CDR2 FNYEAQ. CDR3 length: 15 residues. The CDR3 reads CASSSEVGPTGELFF. The CDR3 nucleotides read TGTGCCAGCAGCTCAGAGGTCGGCCCTACCGGGGAGCTGTTTTTT.

The chain has TRBV9 and TRBJ2-5, with 15 bases fitting TRBD2. The V segment lost 3 bases and the J segment 11 bases; nucleotides outside the gene matches: 8. This CDR3 has 15 amino acids. Germline V lookup: CDR1 SGDLS, CDR2 YYNGEE. The CDR3 loop is CASSAGLAGGREQYF. The CDR3 DNA sequence: TGTGCCAGCAGCGCCGGACTAGCGGGAGGGAGGGAGCAGTACTTC.

This clone was recorded only once. This rearrangement joins TRBV9 to TRBJ1-4, with D maybe TRBD1 (5 bases). Germline CDR1 and CDR2: SGDLS and YYNGEE. The CDR3 spans 15 residues. The V end lost 1 base, the J end lost 6 bases, and 13 bases lay between the germline ends. CDR3 amino acids: CASSVTGGEDEKLFF. The CDR3 DNA follows: TGTGCCAGCAGCGTAACGGGGGGAGAAGATGAAAAACTGTTTTTT.

The chain recombines TRBV5-1 with TRBJ1-6; D gene ambiguous. CDR3 length: 16 residues. V lost 0 bases, J lost 10 bases, and 17 bases lay in between. The germline gives CDR1 SGHRS, CDR2 YFSETQ. The CDR3 region has the DNA TGCGCCAGCAGCTTGGAGGCACTCCAGCCGGGATCACCCCTCCACTTT. It encodes CASSLEALQPGSPLHF.